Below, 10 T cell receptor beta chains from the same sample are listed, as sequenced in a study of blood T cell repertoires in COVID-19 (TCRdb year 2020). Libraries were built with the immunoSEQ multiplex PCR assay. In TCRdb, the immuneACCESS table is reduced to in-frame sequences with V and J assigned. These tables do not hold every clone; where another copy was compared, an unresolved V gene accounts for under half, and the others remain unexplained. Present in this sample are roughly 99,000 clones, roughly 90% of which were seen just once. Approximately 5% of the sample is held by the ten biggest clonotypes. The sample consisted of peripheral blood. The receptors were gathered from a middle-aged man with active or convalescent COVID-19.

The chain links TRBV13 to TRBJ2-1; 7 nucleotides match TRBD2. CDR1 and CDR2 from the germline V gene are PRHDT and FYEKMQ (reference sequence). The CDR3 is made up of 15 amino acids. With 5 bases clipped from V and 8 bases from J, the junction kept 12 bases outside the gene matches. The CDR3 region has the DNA TGTGCCAGCAGCAAAACTAGGGAGGGTGGGTATGAGCAGTTCTTC. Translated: CASSKTREGGYEQFF. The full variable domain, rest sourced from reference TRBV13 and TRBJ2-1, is AAGVIQSPRHLIKEKRETATLKCYPIPRHDTVYWYQQGPGQDPQFLISFYEKMQSDKGSIPDRFSAQQFSDYHSELNMSSLELGDSALYFCASSKTREGGYEQFFGPGTRLTVL.

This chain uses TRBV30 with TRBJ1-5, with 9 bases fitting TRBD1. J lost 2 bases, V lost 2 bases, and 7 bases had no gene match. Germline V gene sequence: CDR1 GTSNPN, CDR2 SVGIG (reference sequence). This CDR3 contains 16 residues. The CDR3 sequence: CAWSSPGTGRNQPQHF. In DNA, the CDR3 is TGTGCCTGGAGTTCCCCCGGGACAGGGCGCAATCAGCCCCAGCATTTT.

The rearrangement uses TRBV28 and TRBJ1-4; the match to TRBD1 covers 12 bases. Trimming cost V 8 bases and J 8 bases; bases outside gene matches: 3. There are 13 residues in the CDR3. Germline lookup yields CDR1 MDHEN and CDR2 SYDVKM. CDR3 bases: TGTGCCAGCGGGGGGACAGGGGGCGAAAAACTGTTTTTT. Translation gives CASGGTGGEKLFF. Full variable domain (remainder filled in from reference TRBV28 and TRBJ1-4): DVKVTQSSRYLVKRTGEKVFLECVQDMDHENMFWYRQDPGLGLRLIYFSYDVKMKEKGDIPEGYSVSREKKERFSLILESASTNQTSMYLCASGGTGGEKLFFGSGTQLSVL.

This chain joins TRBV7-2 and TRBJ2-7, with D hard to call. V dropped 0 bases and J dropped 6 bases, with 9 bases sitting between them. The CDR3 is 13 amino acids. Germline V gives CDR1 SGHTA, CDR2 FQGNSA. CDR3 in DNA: TGTGCCAGCAGCTTAGCCTCAGTTTCCGAGCAGTACTTC. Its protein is CASSLASVSEQYF.

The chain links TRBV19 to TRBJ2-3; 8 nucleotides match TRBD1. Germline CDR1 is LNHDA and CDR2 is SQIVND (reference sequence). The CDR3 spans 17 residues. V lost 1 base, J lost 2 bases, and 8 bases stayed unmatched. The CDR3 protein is CASSIGRTGSDTDTQYF. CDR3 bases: TGTGCCAGTAGTATAGGTCGGACAGGGTCGGACACAGATACGCAGTATTTT. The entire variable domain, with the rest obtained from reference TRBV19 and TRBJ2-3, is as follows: DGGITQSPKYLFRKEGQNVTLSCEQNLNHDAMYWYRQDPGQGLRLIYYSQIVNDFQKGDIAEGYSVSREKKESFPLTVTSAQKNPTAFYLCASSIGRTGSDTDTQYFGPGTRLTVL.

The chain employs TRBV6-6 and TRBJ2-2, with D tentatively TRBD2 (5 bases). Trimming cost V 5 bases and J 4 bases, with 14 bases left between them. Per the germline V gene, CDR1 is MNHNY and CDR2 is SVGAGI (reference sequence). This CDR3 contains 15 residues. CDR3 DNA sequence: TGTGCCAGCAGTCCCCGGGGTCTCACCACCGGGGAGCTGTTTTTT. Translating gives CASSPRGLTTGELFF.

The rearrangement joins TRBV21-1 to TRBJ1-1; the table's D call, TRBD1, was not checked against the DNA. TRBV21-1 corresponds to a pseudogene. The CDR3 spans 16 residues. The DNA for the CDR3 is TGTGCCAGCACCCTCCCTGTGACAACTTTGAACACTGAAGCTTTCTTT. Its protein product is CASTLPVTTLNTEAFF.

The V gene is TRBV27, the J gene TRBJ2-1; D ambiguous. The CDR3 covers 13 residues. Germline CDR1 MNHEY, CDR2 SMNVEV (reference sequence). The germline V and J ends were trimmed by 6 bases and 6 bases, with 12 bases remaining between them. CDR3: CASRLTQSNEQFF. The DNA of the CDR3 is TGTGCCAGCAGACTTACCCAATCCAATGAGCAGTTCTTC.

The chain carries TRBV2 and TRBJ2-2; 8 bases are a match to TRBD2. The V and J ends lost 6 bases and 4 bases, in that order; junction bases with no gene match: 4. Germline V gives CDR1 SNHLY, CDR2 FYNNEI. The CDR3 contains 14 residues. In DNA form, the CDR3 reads TGTGCCAGCAGCCTGGGACTAGTCACCGGGGAGCTGTTTTTT. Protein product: CASSLGLVTGELFF. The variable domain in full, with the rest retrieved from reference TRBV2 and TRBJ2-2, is EPEVTQTPSHQVTQMGQEVILRCVPISNHLYFYWYRQILGQKVEFLVSFYNNEISEKSEIFDDQFSVERPDGSNFTLKIRSTKLEDSAMYFCASSLGLVTGELFFGEGSRLTVL.

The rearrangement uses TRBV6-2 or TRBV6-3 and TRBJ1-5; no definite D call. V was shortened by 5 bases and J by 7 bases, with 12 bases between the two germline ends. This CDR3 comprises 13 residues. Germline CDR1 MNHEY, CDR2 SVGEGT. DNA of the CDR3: TGTGCCAGCAGTCCCACTAGGCCACAGCCCCAGCATTTT. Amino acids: CASSPTRPQPQHF.